The clone carrying this T cell receptor beta chain was detected many times. Its specificity is unknown. These data come from a study of blood T cells in healthy people across ages. Overall study results and limits: Naive and antigen-experienced cells were not separated, limiting conclusive comparison. CMV infection status of these donors was not known.

A second PCR, run for 7 to 11 cycles, used a sample-barcoded 5' primer plus a J-beta primer mix. Every cDNA was tagged by a template-switch adaptor with 12 random nucleotides. Each CDR3 protein gets one entry after TCRdb re-called the 5' RACE reads with MiXCR. The repertoire holds approximately 810,000 distinct CDR3 sequences, with 25% to 30% as singletons. The V and J ends lost 3 bases and 7 bases respectively, with 12 bases between them. Germline V gene lookup returns CDR1 LGHDT and CDR2 YNNKEL (reference sequence). This CDR3 spans 14 amino acids. Sequenced input: blood. The V gene is TRBV3-1, the J gene TRBJ2-2; D gene ambiguous. The TCR was taken from a woman aged 80 or older in good health. The CDR3 coding sequence is TGTGCCAGCAGCCATGACCTCGGTTTCGGGGAGCTGTTTTTT. Amino acid sequence: CASSHDLGFGELFF. Full variable domain (remainder filled in from reference TRBV3-1 and TRBJ2-2): DTAVSQTPKYLVTQMGNDKSIKCEQNLGHDTMYWYKQDSKKFLKIMFSYNNKELIINETVPNRFSPKSPDKAHLNLHINSLELGDSAVYFCASSHDLGFGELFFGEGSRLTVL.